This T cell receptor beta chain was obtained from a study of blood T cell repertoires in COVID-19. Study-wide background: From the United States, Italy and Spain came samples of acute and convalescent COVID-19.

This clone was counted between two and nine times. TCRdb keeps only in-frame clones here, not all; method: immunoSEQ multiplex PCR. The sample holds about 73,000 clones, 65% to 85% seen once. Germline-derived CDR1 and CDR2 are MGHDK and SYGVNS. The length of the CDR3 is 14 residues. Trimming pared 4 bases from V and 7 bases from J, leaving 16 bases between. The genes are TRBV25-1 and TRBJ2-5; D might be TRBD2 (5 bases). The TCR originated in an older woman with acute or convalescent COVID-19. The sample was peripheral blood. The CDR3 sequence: CASSGWTAGVTQYF. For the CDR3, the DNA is TGTGCCAGCAGTGGCTGGACTGCCGGGGTGACCCAGTACTTC.